The source of this T cell receptor beta chain is a study of human T cells and chemical hapten exposure. Overall study context: Small discrepancies in pooled library volume mainly accounted for the varying TCR yields per sample.

Whole blood that had not been fractionated was the source of extracted total RNA. The table lists this clonotype with many counts. The CDR3 loop spans 15 amino acids. V dropped 3 bases and J dropped 0 bases, with 12 bases sitting between them. In germline, CDR1 is MNHEY, CDR2 SVGEGT. Unique molecular identifiers were attached to individual cDNA molecules during library preparation. As originally analysed: Sample TCR totals centred on a median of approximately 96,000, ranging about 23,224 to 700,000. TCRdb reprocessed the 5' RACE reads with MiXCR, giving one entry per CDR3 protein. Clone size and V and J calls follow TCRdb, not the original study. This table has 130,000 or so distinct CDR3 sequences, about 4% appearing once.

This TCR derives from a female donor in good health. This chain links TRBV6-2 or TRBV6-3 with TRBJ2-7, with a possible D match to TRBD1 (5 bases). In DNA form, the CDR3 reads TGTGCCAGCAGTTATTCCATCAGGGTCTCCTACGAGCAGTACTTC. Residues: CASSYSIRVSYEQYF.